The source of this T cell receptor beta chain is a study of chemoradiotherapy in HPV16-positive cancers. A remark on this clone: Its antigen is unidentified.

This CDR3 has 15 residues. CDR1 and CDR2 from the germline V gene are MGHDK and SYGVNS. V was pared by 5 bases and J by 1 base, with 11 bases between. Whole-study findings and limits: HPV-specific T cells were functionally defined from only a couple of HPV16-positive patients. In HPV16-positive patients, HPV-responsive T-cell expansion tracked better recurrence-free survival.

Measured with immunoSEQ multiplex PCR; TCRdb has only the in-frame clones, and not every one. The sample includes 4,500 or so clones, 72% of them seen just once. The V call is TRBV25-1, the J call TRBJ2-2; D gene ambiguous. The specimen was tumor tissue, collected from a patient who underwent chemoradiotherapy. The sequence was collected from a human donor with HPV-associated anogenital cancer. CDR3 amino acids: CASSSRFRNTGELFF. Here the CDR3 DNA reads TGTGCCAGCAGTTCCCGCTTCAGGAACACCGGGGAGCTGTTTTTT.